This T cell receptor beta chain was recorded in a study of OX40 agonist ivuxolimab in advanced cancers. Germline CDR1 SGHRS, CDR2 YFSETQ. The ends lost 1 base at V and 13 bases at J; junction bases unmatched: 4. The CDR3 has 12 amino acids. Patients with autoimmune history or systemic immunosuppression were excluded. In its sample, this clone was seen once. Sequenced by immunoSEQ multiplex PCR; TCRdb stores in-frame clones only, minus some. The table shows some 58,000 clones, with more than 80% occurring only once. This sequence originates from an adult with an advanced solid tumor such as melanoma, head and neck, liver or kidney cancer. The chain uses TRBV5-1 and TRBJ2-1, with 8 bases that match TRBD1. The sample here was CD4+ or CD8+ T cells sorted from blood, taken in a trial of the OX40 agonist ivuxolimab. CDR3 sequence reads: CASSLTGGVQFF. The CDR3 DNA reads TGCGCCAGCAGCTTGACAGGGGGTGTCCAGTTCTTC.